This T cell receptor beta chain comes out of a study of blood T cell repertoires in COVID-19. Membership in each cohort depended on participant-reported clinical history. This CDR3 has 15 amino acids. Germline V lookup: CDR1 SGDLS, CDR2 YYNGEE. The ends lost 0 bases at V and 6 bases at J; junction bases unmatched: 2. This table comes from immunoSEQ multiplex PCR, and its TCRdb copy is limited to in-frame clones, with some not included. Found here are about 260,000 clones, more than 80% of them singletons; the top ten hold roughly 3.9%. The chain couples TRBV9 to TRBJ2-7; 14 bases align to TRBD2. The sequence was collected from a woman in her 30s with acute COVID-19. The sequenced material came from PBMCs or T cells enriched from blood (not recorded which). CDR3 DNA sequence: TGTGCCAGCAGCGTAGCGGGACTAGCGGGAGCCGAGCAGTACTTC. As protein: CASSVAGLAGAEQYF.